This section outlines one TCR beta chain sequence together with its context. As yet, its antigen is unknown. Unique molecular identifiers tagged every individual TCR cDNA molecule. TCRdb reanalysed the 5' RACE reads using MiXCR and keeps one entry per CDR3 protein. The sample carries around 110,000 distinct CDR3 sequences, 12% recorded once. V shed 2 bases and J shed 4 bases, with 8 bases lying between them. The germline V gene has CDR1 DFQATT and CDR2 SNEGSKA (reference sequence). This CDR3 comprises 12 residues. This entry is derived from a study of spatial heterogeneity in lung cancer. Study details: Raw sequencing reads included, on average, more than eight appearances of each unique TCR and UMI combination. General observations from the study: Ubiquitous expanded tumor TCRs were observed in blood more at resection than follow-up.

As for time point: blood at routine non-recurrence follow-up after resection. Whole RNA, which was extracted from tumor, nontumor lung tissue or frozen PBMC, was sequenced without any cell sorting. The rearrangement joins TRBV20-1 to TRBJ1-2; D is ambiguous. The sequence was collected from a male donor with early-stage non-small cell lung cancer. The sample in question was PBMCs, obtained at follow-up. DNA of the CDR3: TGCAGTGCTAGACTCGGATTCTATGGCTACACCTTC. As protein: CSARLGFYGYTF.